This TCR beta chain came from a study of blood T cell repertoires in COVID-19. Overall study context: Nucleic acid was either cDNA or gDNA, and it came from T cells, B-cell-depleted T cells, or PBMCs.

Clones were read by immunoSEQ multiplex PCR, and TCRdb kept only the in-frame ones, dropping some. The sample yields tens of thousands of clones, 82% seen once. Germline V CDR1 and CDR2: MNHEY, SVGAGI. The germline V and J ends were trimmed by 7 bases and 9 bases, with 10 bases remaining between them. CDR3 size: 12 residues. Material for sequencing was peripheral blood. The source is a human donor in a cohort sampled during active COVID-19. The chain is built from TRBV6-5 and TRBJ1-6; D gene uncertain. CDR3 bases: TGTGCCAGCACGGTATATCTTTCACCCCTCCACTTT. As protein: CASTVYLSPLHF.